The 24 T cell receptor beta chains given below trace back to one sample, sequenced in a study of T cells in Graves' hyperthyroidism and ophthalmopathy. Using RNA transcripts as the source, TCR beta CDR3 regions were amplified. In the first-round RT-PCR of the TCR CDR3, the HTBI primer set was used. From the multiplex PCR reads, TCRdb called clonotypes with MiXCR, one entry per CDR3 protein. Seen here are hundreds of thousands of distinct CDR3 sequences, around 42% observed once, and the top ten hold 8.2%. Sequenced input: peripheral blood or thyroid tissue (not recorded which). Receptors were obtained from a woman under 30 with Graves' hyperthyroidism.

This clonotype was detected only a few times. This chain joins TRBV7-9 and TRBJ1-4, with D tentatively TRBD1 (5 bases). The V end was cut by 5 bases, the J end by 5 bases, with 15 bases between. The germline V gene encodes CDR1 SEHNR and CDR2 FQNEAQ (reference sequence). The CDR3 covers 15 residues. CDR3 sequence: CASSGAAGENEKLFF. The CDR3 nucleotides read TGTGCCAGCAGCGGGGCGGCGGGGGAGAATGAAAAACTGTTTTTT.

This clonotype was recorded a few times. CDR3 sequence (DNA): TGTGCCAGCAGCTTTAACATAGACACTGAAGCTTTCTTT. Amino acids: CASSFNIDTEAFF. The chain links TRBV7-9 to TRBJ1-1; the D is unclear. CDR1 is SEHNR and CDR2 is FQNEAQ in the germline V gene (reference sequence). Trimming pared 3 bases from V and 3 bases from J, leaving 8 bases between. The CDR3 loop spans 13 amino acids.

The chain is built from TRBV19 and TRBJ1-4; 9 nucleotides match TRBD1. Losses at the gene ends were 7 bases for V and 10 bases for J; bases not matched to a gene: 10. CDR1 is LNHDA and CDR2 is SQIVND in the germline V gene (reference sequence). The CDR3 length is 14 residues. Here the CDR3 DNA reads TGTGCCAGTAATTTACAGGGGGCGAAGGGAAAACTGTTTTTT. It codes for CASNLQGAKGKLFF.

This clonotype showed up just a few times. This sequence joins TRBV15 and TRBJ2-3; D ambiguous. V dropped 3 bases and J dropped 2 bases, with 15 bases sitting between them. Germline values: CDR1 LNHNV, CDR2 YYDKDF (reference sequence). This CDR3 has 16 amino acids. CDR3 region: CATSSQSQWYTDTQYF. The CDR3 DNA reads TGTGCCACCAGCAGTCAGTCCCAGTGGTACACAGATACGCAGTATTTT.

This clonotype was seen a handful of times. This rearrangement joins TRBV7-2 to TRBJ1-4, with a tentative D call TRBD1 (6 bases). CDR3 length: 12 amino acids. Germline V gene lookup returns CDR1 SGHTA and CDR2 FQGNSA. Trimming removed 2 bases from V and 13 bases from J, with 11 bases in between. CDR3 nucleotide sequence: TGTGCCAGCAGCTTATACGGGGGCGGACTGTTTTTT. Amino acids: CASSLYGGGLFF.

The V and J genes are TRBV25-1 and TRBJ1-5; no clear D gene. The CDR3 extends over 15 amino acids. V was clipped by 3 bases and J by 1 base, with 10 bases between them. Germline V gene sequence: CDR1 MGHDK, CDR2 SYGVNS. The chain's CDR3 is CASSDLGRSNQPQHF. CDR3 coding DNA: TGTGCCAGCAGTGACCTGGGGAGAAGCAATCAGCCCCAGCATTTT.

This chain connects TRBV20-1 to TRBJ2-7; D possibly corresponds to TRBD2 (6 bases). There are 15 residues in the CDR3. V lost 5 bases to trimming and J lost 0 bases, with 17 bases between them. Germline values: CDR1 DFQATT, CDR2 SNEGSKA (reference sequence). For the CDR3, the DNA is TGCAGTGCTCAAAATGGGCGGGGAAGCTCCTACGAGCAGTACTTC. Amino acids: CSAQNGRGSSYEQYF.

The rearrangement uses TRBV7-3 and TRBJ1-2; 11 nucleotides match TRBD1. J was trimmed by 8 bases and V by 0 bases; bases with no gene match: 2. The germline CDR1 and CDR2 sequences are SGHTA and FQGTGA. CDR3 length equals 14 residues. The CDR3 region has the DNA TGTGCCAGCAGCTTAACGGGACAGGGGGGCGGCTACACCTTC. Translating gives CASSLTGQGGGYTF.

This clonotype was picked up many times. This chain uses TRBV15 with TRBJ1-2; D unclear. CDR3 length equals 12 residues. V lost 1 base and J lost 8, with 8 bases in between. Per the germline V gene, CDR1 is LNHNV and CDR2 is YYDKDF (reference sequence). CDR3 sequence reads: CATSRGSEGYTF. The CDR3 coding sequence is TGTGCCACCAGCAGAGGATCGGAAGGCTACACCTTC.

This clonotype was observed a few times. The chain combines TRBV5-1 with TRBJ2-5, with TRBD2 matching over 8 bases. CDR3 length: 16 residues. With 7 bases clipped from V and 2 bases from J, the junction kept 13 bases outside the gene matches. Germline V CDR1 and CDR2: SGHRS, YFSETQ. The CDR3 loop reads CASGPGVTSEQETQYF. In DNA form, the CDR3 reads TGCGCCAGCGGCCCAGGGGTGACTAGCGAGCAAGAGACCCAGTACTTC.

The chain employs TRBV7-9 and TRBJ2-5, with D perhaps matching TRBD2 (6 bases). Germline values: CDR1 SEHNR, CDR2 FQNEAQ (reference sequence). Trimming cost V 4 bases and J 2 bases, with 14 bases left between them. The CDR3 is 15 residues long. CDR3 loop: CASSSTGRGQETQYF. The CDR3, as DNA: TGTGCCAGCAGCTCAACGGGACGGGGGCAAGAGACCCAGTACTTC.

This clonotype occurred a few times. The chain recombines TRBV19 with TRBJ1-5; D is uncertain. The germline V and J ends were trimmed by 3 bases and 0 bases, with 12 bases remaining between them. Germline V gene sequence: CDR1 LNHDA, CDR2 SQIVND (reference sequence). The CDR3 is made up of 16 amino acids. The CDR3 nucleotides read TGTGCCAGTAGTATTAAGCTTGTTGATAGCAATCAGCCCCAGCATTTT. The encoded protein is CASSIKLVDSNQPQHF.

This clonotype was counted only a few times. This sequence joins TRBV2 and TRBJ1-5, with D hard to call. Trimming removed 5 bases from V and 4 bases from J, with 12 bases in between. This CDR3 is built from 14 residues. Looked up from germline, CDR1 is SNHLY and CDR2 is FYNNEI. CDR3 loop: CASSYDVGNQPQHF. The CDR3 DNA is TGTGCCAGCAGTTACGATGTAGGTAATCAGCCCCAGCATTTT.

This clonotype has a handful of counts. The chain has TRBV7-6 and TRBJ2-5, with unresolved D. From germline, CDR1 is SGHVS and CDR2 FNYEAQ. CDR3 length: 12 amino acids. The V end lost 7 bases, the J end lost 4 bases, and 10 bases lay between the germline ends. The CDR3 nucleotides are TGTGCCAGCACCCGATCGGGAGAGACCCAGTACTTC. Amino acids: CASTRSGETQYF. Full variable domain (missing parts from reference TRBV7-6 and TRBJ2-5): GAGVSQSPRYKVTKRGQDVALRCDPISGHVSLYWYRQALGQGPEFLTYFNYEAQQDKSGLPNDRFSAERPEGSISTLTIQRTEQRDSAMYRCASTRSGETQYFGPGTRLLVL.

Concerning this clonotype itself: Since a much larger clone is just one base distant, this may be a read error. The rearrangement links TRBV29-1 to TRBJ1-2; TRBD1 aligns across 7 bases. The CDR3 consists of 13 residues. CDR1 is SQVTM, CDR2 ANQGSEA, per germline. J gave up 3 bases and V 7 bases, and 8 bases lay outside the gene matches. The CDR3 sequence is CSAPDRAYYGYTF. CDR3 nucleotides: TGCAGCGCCCCCGACAGGGCCTACTATGGCTACACCTTC.

This clonotype was detected only a few times. The chain employs TRBV25-1 and TRBJ1-2, with 8 positions matching TRBD1. Germline V CDR1 and CDR2: MGHDK, SYGVNS. This CDR3 is 14 amino acids long. V gave up 6 bases and J gave up 8 bases; unmatched junction bases: 11. For the CDR3, the DNA is TGTGCCAGCAGCTCCGGGACAGGAGCTCTGGGCTACACCTTC. As protein: CASSSGTGALGYTF.

This clonotype was recorded many times. CDR3 residues: CASSRVSGANVLTF. The CDR3 coding sequence is TGTGCCAGCAGTCGGGTTTCTGGGGCCAACGTCCTGACTTTC. The rearrangement joins TRBV7-9 to TRBJ2-6; D uncertain. The CDR3 loop spans 14 amino acids. CDR1 SEHNR and CDR2 FQNEAQ come from the germline V gene (reference sequence). V lost 6 bases and J lost 1, with 7 bases in between.

The chain has TRBV29-1 and TRBJ1-2; the match to TRBD1 covers 8 bases. CDR1 and CDR2 (germline): SQVTM, ANQGSEA. This CDR3 is 12 amino acids long. J lost 6 bases, V lost 5 bases, and 5 bases had no gene match. The CDR3 coding sequence is TGCAGCGTTCTGGACAGGGCCGATGGCTACACCTTC. It translates to CSVLDRADGYTF.

This clonotype has only a few counts. V and J are TRBV2 and TRBJ2-5, with D perhaps TRBD1 or TRBD2 (5 bases each). V shed 6 bases and J shed 1 base, with 9 bases lying between them. The CDR3 is 13 amino acids. Germline lookup yields CDR1 SNHLY and CDR2 FYNNEI. CDR3 amino acids: CASRRGTQETQYF. DNA for the CDR3: TGTGCCAGCAGGAGGGGAACCCAAGAGACCCAGTACTTC. The whole variable domain, remainder taken from reference TRBV2 and TRBJ2-5, is EPEVTQTPSHQVTQMGQEVILRCVPISNHLYFYWYRQILGQKVEFLVSFYNNEISEKSEIFDDQFSVERPDGSNFTLKIRSTKLEDSAMYFCASRRGTQETQYFGPGTRLLVL.

Turning to this clonotype: A read error may account for a junction end that differs from germline. The V gene is TRBV2, the J gene TRBJ1-2; TRBD1 aligns across 9 bases. Germline V CDR1 and CDR2: SNHLY, FYNNEI. The CDR3 covers 14 residues. The CDR3 region has the DNA TGTGCCATCAGTGTTGGGGGGACAGGGAATGACTACACCTTC. Residues: CAISVGGTGNDYTF.

The sample holds one count of this clonotype. The chain links TRBV7-9 to TRBJ2-7, with D perhaps TRBD1 or TRBD2 (5 bases each). Per the germline V gene, CDR1 is SEHNR and CDR2 is FQNEAQ (reference sequence). The length of the CDR3 is 17 residues. V lost 3 bases to trimming and J lost 3 bases, with 21 bases between them. CDR3 sequence: CASSFGHGTPGSYEQYF. CDR3 coding DNA: TGTGCCAGCAGCTTTGGACATGGAACACCGGGGAGCTACGAGCAGTACTTC.

In its sample, this clonotype was seen a few times. The chain recombines TRBV9 with TRBJ1-1; D is possibly TRBD1 (6 bases). Between the trimmed V and J ends, which lost 5 bases and 7 bases, there was a span of 18 bases. The CDR3 length is 14 residues. Germline loops: CDR1 SGDLS, CDR2 YYNGEE. The CDR3 DNA reads TGTGCCAGCAGTCCCATAACAGGGCTTGATGAAGCTTTCTTT. It codes for CASSPITGLDEAFF.

This chain connects TRBV6-5 to TRBJ2-5; 15 positions agree with TRBD2. The CDR3 runs to 17 residues. V shed 6 bases and J 5 bases; nucleotides not matched to a gene: 10. Germline CDR1 reads MNHEY; CDR2 reads SVGAGI. Here the CDR3 DNA reads TGTGCCAGCAGCCCATCGAGGACTAGCGGGAGGGCGGAGACCCAGTACTTC. Its protein product is CASSPSRTSGRAETQYF.

The chain has TRBV7-6 and TRBJ2-5; TRBD1 matches at 9 bases. The CDR3 totals 13 residues. Germline CDR1 reads SGHVS; CDR2 reads FNYEAQ. V lost 6 bases to trimming and J lost 11 bases; unmatched junction nucleotides: 10. The CDR3 bases are TGTGCCAGCAGAAGGACAGGGGTGGATGAGCAGTACTTC. Translated: CASRRTGVDEQYF.